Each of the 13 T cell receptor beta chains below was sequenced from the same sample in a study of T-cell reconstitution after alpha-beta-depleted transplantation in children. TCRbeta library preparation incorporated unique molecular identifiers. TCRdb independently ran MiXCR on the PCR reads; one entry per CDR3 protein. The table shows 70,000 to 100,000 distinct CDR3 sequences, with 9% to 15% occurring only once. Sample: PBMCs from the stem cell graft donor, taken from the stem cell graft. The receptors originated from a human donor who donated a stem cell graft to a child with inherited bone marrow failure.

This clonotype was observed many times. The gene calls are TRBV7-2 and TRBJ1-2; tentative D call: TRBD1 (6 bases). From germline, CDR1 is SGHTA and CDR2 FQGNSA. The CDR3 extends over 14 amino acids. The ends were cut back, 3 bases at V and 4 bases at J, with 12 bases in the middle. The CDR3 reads CASSFITGSYGYTF. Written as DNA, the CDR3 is TGTGCCAGCAGCTTCATCACAGGGTCCTATGGCTACACCTTC.

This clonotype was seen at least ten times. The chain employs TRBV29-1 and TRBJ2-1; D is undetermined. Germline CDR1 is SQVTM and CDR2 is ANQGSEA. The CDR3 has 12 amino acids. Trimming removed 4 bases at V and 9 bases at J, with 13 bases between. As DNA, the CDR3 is TGCAGCGTTGGACAAAATGACGGTGAGCAGTTCTTC. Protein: CSVGQNDGEQFF.

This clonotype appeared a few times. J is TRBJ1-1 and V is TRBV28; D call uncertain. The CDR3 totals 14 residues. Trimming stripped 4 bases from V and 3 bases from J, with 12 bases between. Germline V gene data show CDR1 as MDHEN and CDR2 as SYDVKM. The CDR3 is CASSWGEGYTEAFF. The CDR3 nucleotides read TGTGCCAGCAGTTGGGGTGAGGGTTACACTGAAGCTTTCTTT.

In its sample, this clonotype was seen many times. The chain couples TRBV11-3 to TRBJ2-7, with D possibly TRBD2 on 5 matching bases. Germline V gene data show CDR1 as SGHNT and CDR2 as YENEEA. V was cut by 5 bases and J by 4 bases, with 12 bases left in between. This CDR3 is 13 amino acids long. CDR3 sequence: CASSRGFGYEQYF. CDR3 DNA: TGTGCCAGCAGCCGGGGTTTTGGTTACGAGCAGTACTTC.

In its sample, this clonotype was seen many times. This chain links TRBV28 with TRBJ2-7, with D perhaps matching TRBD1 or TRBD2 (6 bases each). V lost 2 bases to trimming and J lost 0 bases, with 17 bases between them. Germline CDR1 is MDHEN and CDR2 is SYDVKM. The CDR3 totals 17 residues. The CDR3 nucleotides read TGTGCCAGCAGTTTAAGGAGGGGGACCCAGGGCTCCTACGAGCAGTACTTC. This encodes CASSLRRGTQGSYEQYF.

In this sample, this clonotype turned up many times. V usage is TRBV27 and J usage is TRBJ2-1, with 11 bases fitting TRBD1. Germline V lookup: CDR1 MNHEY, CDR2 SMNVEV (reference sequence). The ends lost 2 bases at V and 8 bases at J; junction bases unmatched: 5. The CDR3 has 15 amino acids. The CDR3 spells CASSLGTGGRYEQFF. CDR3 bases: TGTGCCAGCAGTTTAGGGACAGGGGGTCGATATGAGCAGTTCTTC.

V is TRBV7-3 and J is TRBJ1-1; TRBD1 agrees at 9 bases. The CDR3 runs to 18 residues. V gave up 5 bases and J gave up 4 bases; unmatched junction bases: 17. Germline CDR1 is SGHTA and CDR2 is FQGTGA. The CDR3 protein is CASSPTGGFGGGVTEAFF. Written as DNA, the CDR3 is TGTGCCAGCAGCCCGACAGGGGGATTCGGTGGGGGCGTCACTGAAGCTTTCTTT. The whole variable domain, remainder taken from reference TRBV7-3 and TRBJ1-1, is GAGVSQTPSNKVTEKGKYVELRCDPISGHTALYWYRQSLGQGPEFLIYFQGTGAADDSGLPNDRFFAVRPEGSVSTLKIQRTERGDSAVYLCASSPTGGFGGGVTEAFFGQGTRLTVV.

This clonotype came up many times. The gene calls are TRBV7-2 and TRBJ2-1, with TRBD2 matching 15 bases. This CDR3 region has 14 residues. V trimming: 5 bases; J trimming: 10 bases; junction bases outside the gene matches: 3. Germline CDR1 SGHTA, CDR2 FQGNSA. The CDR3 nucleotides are TGTGCCAGCAGCCGGACTAGCGGGAGGGAGGAGCAGTTCTTC. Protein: CASSRTSGREEQFF.

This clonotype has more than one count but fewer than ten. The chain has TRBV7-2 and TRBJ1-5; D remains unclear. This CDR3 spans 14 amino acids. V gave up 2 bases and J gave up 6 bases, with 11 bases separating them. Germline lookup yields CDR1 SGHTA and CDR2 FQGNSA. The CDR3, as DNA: TGTGCCAGCAGCTTACGGGCCTCCCCTCAGCCCCAGCATTTT. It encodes CASSLRASPQPQHF.

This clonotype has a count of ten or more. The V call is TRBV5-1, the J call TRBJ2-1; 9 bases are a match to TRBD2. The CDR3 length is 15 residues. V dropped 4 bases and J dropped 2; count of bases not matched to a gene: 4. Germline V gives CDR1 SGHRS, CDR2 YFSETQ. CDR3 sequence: CASSPLAGTYNEQFF. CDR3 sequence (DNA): TGCGCCAGCAGCCCGCTAGCGGGAACCTACAATGAGCAGTTCTTC.

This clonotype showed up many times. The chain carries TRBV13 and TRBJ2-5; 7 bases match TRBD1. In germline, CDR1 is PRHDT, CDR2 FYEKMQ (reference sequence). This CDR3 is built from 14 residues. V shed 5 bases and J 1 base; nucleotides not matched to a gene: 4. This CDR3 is CASSRRTGQETQYF. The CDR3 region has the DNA TGTGCCAGCAGCCGCAGGACAGGCCAAGAGACCCAGTACTTC. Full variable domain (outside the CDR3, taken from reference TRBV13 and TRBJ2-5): AAGVIQSPRHLIKEKRETATLKCYPIPRHDTVYWYQQGPGQDPQFLISFYEKMQSDKGSIPDRFSAQQFSDYHSELNMSSLELGDSALYFCASSRRTGQETQYFGPGTRLLVL.

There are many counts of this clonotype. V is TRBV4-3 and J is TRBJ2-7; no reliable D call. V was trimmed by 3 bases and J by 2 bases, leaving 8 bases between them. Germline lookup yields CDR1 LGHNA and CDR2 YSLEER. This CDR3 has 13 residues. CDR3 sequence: CASSQGMAYEQYF. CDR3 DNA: TGCGCCAGCAGCCAGGGGATGGCCTACGAGCAGTACTTC.

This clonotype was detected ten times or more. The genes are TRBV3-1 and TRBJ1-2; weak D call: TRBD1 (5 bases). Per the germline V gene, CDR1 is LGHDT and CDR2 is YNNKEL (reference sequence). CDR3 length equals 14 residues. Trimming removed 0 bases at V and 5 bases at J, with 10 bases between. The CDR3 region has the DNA TGTGCCAGCAGCCAAGACAGGGCGGGATATGGCTACACCTTC. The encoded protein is CASSQDRAGYGYTF.